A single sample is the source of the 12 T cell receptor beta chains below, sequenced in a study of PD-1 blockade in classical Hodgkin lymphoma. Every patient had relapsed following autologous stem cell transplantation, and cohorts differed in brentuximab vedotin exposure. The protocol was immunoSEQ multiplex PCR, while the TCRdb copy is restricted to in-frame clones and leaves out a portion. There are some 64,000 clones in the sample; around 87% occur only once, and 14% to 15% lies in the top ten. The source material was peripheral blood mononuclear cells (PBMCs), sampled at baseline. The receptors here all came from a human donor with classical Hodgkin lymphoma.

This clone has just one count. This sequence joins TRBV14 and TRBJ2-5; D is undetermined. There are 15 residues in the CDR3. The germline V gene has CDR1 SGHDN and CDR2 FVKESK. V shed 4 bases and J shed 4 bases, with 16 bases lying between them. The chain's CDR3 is CASSRSPGHGETQYF. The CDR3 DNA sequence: TGTGCCAGCAGCCGTTCACCGGGCCACGGAGAGACCCAGTACTTC.

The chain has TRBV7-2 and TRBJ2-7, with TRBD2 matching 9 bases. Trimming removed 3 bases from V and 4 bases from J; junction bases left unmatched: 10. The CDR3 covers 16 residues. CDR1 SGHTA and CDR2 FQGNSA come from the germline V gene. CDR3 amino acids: CASSFSTVAGAYEQYF. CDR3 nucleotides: TGTGCCAGCAGCTTTTCCACGGTAGCGGGGGCATACGAGCAGTACTTC.

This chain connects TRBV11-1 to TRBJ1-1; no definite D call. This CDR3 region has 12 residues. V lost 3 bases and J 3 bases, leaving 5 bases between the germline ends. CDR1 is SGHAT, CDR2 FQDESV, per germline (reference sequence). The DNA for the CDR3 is TGTGCCAGCAGCTTTGGACACACTGAAGCTTTCTTT. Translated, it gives CASSFGHTEAFF.

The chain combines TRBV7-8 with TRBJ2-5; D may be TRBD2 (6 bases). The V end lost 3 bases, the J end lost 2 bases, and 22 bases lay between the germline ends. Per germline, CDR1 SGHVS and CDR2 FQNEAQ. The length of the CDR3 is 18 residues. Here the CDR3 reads CASSLVLLARISQETQYF. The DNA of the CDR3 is TGTGCCAGCAGCTTGGTTTTGCTAGCGCGTATCTCTCAAGAGACCCAGTACTTC. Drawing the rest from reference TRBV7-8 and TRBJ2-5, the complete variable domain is GAGVSQSPRYKVAKRGQDVALRCDPISGHVSLFWYQQALGQGPEFLTYFQNEAQLDKSGLPSDRFFAERPEGSVSTLKIQRTQQEDSAVYLCASSLVLLARISQETQYFGPGTRLLVL.

This CDR3 reads CASSLFAVGVWETQYF. The CDR3 nucleotides are TGTGCCAGCAGCTTGTTTGCGGTCGGGGTGTGGGAGACCCAGTACTTC. The chain has TRBV5-6 and TRBJ2-5; tentative D call: TRBD2 (5 bases). The CDR3 spans 16 residues. V was shortened by 1 base and J by 5 bases, with 18 bases between the two germline ends. In germline, CDR1 is SGHDT, CDR2 YYEEEE.

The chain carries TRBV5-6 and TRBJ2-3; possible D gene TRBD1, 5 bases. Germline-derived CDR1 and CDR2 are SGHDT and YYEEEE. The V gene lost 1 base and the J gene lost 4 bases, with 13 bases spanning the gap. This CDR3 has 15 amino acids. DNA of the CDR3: TGTGCCAGCAGCTTGATCTCTCAGGGCTCAGATACGCAGTATTTT. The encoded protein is CASSLISQGSDTQYF.

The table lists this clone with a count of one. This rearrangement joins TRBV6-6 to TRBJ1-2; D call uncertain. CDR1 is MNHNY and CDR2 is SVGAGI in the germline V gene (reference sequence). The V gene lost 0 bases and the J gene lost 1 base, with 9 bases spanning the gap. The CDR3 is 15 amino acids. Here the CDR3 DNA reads TGTGCCAGCAGTTACTCGCCGGATAATAACTATGGCTACACCTTC. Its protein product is CASSYSPDNNYGYTF.

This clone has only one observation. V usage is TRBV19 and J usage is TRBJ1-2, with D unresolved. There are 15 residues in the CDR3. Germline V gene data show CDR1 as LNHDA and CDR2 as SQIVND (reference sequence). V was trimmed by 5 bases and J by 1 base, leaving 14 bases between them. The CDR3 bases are TGTGCCAGTAGTCCGGTGACACTTCTTAACTATGGCTACACCTTC. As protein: CASSPVTLLNYGYTF.

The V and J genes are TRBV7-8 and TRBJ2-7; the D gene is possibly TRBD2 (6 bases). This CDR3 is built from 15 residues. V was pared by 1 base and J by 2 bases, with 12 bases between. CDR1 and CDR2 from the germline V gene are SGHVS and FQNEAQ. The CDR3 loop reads CASSLGGLRTYEQYF. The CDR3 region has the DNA TGTGCCAGCAGCTTAGGGGGACTCCGCACCTACGAGCAGTACTTC. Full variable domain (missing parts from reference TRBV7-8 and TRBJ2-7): GAGVSQSPRYKVAKRGQDVALRCDPISGHVSLFWYQQALGQGPEFLTYFQNEAQLDKSGLPSDRFFAERPEGSVSTLKIQRTQQEDSAVYLCASSLGGLRTYEQYFGPGTRLTVT.

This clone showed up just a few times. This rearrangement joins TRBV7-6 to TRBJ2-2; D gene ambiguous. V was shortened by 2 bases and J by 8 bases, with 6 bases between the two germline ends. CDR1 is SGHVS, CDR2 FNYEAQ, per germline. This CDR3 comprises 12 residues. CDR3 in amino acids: CASSLRLGELFF. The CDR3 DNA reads TGTGCCAGCAGCTTACGGTTGGGGGAGCTGTTTTTT.

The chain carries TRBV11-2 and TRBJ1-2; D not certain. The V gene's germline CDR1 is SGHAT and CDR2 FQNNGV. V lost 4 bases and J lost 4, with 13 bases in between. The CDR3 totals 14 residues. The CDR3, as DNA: TGTGCCAGCAGCTCTCCTCGGGGTCCCTATGGCTACACCTTC. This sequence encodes CASSSPRGPYGYTF.

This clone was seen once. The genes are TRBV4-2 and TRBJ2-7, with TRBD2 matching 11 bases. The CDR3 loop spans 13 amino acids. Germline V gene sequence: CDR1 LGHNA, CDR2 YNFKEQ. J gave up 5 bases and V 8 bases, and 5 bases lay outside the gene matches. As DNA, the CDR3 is TGTGCCAGCCGGCTAGCGGGGGGTAACGAGCAGTACTTC. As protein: CASRLAGGNEQYF.